This TCR beta chain was sequenced in a study of T cell responses to AZD1222 COVID-19 vaccine. Second doses that came at about 4 or about 12 weeks were put together. For this clone: Its cognate antigen is unknown.

Findings and caveats of the study: None of the repertoires were sampled until the peak T cell response had passed. It should be noted that donors were predominantly white British and more often female, and clonal diversity was possibly underestimated.

TCRdb keeps only in-frame clones here, not all; method: immunoSEQ multiplex PCR. The sample carries 150,000 or so clones, around 93% recorded once. The J segment lost 3 bases and the V segment lost 0 bases, leaving 4 bases of the junction unmatched. CDR1 SGHDN and CDR2 FVKESK come from the germline V gene. CDR3 length: 16 residues. This receptor was obtained from an adult who received the AZD1222 COVID-19 vaccine. Material: peripheral blood, obtained 28 days after the second AZD1222 dose. The V call is TRBV14, the J call TRBJ2-7; 11 nucleotides line up with TRBD2. CDR3 loop: CASSQDYTSGSYEQYF. The CDR3 nucleotides are TGTGCCAGCAGCCAAGATTATACTAGCGGGAGCTACGAGCAGTACTTC.